This TCR beta chain was sequenced during a study of response to subunit inactivated influenza vaccine. Whole-study findings and limits: Each seasonal influenza vaccination recruits few new T cells, the authors suggested.

CDR3 length: 14 residues. Trimming at V came to 5 bases and at J to 7 bases, leaving 7 bases not matched to a gene. TCRdb re-called the RT-PCR reads through MiXCR, storing one row per CDR3 protein. The table includes 650,000 to 700,000 distinct CDR3 sequences, 15% to 19% detected once. This clonotype was observed a few times. Its antigen is undetermined. This chain joins TRBV12-3 or TRBV12-4 and TRBJ2-2; 7 nucleotides match TRBD1. The clonotype originates from a man aged 50-60 years who received an inactivated influenza vaccine. The sequenced sample was PBMCs from blood, obtained roughly 12 days after vaccination. CDR3 in amino acids: CASSKTGRHGELFF. In DNA form, the CDR3 reads TGTGCCAGCAGTAAGACAGGGAGACACGGGGAGCTGTTTTTT.